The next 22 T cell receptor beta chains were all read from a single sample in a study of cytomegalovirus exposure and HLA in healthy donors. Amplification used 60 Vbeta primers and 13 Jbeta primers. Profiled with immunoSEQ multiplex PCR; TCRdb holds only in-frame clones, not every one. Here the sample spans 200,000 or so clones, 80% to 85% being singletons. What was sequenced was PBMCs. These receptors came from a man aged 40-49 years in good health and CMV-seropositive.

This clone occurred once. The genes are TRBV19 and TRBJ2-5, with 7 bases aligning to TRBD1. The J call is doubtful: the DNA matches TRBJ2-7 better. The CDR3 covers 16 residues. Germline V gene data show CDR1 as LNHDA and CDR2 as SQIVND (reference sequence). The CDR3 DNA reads TGTGCCAGTAGTATCTTGGTTGGGCAGGGGGCCTACGAGCAGTACTTC. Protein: CASSILVGQGAYEQYF.

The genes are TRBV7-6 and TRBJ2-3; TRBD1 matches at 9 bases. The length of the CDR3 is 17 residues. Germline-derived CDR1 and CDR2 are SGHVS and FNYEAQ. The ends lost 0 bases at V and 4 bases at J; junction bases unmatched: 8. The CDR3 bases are TGTGCCAGCAGCTTAGCGCGGGGGACAGGGTTTTCAGATACGCAGTATTTT. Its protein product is CASSLARGTGFSDTQYF.

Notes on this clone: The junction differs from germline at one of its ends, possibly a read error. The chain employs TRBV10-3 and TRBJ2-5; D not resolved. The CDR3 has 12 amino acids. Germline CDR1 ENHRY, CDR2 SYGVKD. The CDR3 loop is CASSYGWETQYF. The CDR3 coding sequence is TGTGCCAGCAGTTACGGGTGGGAGACCCAGTACTTC.

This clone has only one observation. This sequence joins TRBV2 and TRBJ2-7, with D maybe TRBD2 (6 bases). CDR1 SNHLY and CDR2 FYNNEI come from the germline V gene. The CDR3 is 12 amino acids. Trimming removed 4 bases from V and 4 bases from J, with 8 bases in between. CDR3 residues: CASSVSGYEQYF. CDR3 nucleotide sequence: TGTGCCAGCAGTGTGAGCGGGTACGAGCAGTACTTC.

The DNA for the CDR3 is TGTGCCAGCAGTTACCAACTAGCGGGGGGCTGGAATGAGCAGTTCTTC. It codes for CASSYQLAGGWNEQFF. The rearrangement joins TRBV6-5 to TRBJ2-1, with 12 bases that match TRBD2. Germline V gene sequence: CDR1 MNHEY, CDR2 SVGAGI. The CDR3 is 16 residues long. V trimming: 2 bases; J trimming: 7 bases; junction bases outside the gene matches: 6.

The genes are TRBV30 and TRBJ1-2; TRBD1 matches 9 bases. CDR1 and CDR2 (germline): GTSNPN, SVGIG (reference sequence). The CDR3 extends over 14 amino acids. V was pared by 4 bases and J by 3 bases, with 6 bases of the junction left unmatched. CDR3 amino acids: CAWKGTGQHYGYTF. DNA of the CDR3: TGTGCCTGGAAAGGGACAGGGCAACACTATGGCTACACCTTC.

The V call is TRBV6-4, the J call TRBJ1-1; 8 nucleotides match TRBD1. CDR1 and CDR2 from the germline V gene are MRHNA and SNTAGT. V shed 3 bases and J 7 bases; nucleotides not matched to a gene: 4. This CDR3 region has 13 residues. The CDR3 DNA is TGTGCCAGCAGTGAGTACGGACAGGGTGAAGCTTTCTTT. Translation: CASSEYGQGEAFF.

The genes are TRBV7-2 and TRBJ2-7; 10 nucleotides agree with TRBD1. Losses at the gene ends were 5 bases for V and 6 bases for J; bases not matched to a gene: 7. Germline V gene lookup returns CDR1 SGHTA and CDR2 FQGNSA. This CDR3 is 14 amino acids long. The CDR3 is CASSRQGAVGEQYF. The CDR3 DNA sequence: TGTGCCAGCAGCAGACAGGGGGCGGTGGGCGAGCAGTACTTC.

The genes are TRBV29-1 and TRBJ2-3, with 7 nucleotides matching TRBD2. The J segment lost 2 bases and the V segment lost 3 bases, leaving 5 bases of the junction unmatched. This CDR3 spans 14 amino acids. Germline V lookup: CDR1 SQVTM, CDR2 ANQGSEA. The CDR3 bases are TGCAGCGTTGATCGCAGCGGGGCCACAGATACGCAGTATTTT. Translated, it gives CSVDRSGATDTQYF.

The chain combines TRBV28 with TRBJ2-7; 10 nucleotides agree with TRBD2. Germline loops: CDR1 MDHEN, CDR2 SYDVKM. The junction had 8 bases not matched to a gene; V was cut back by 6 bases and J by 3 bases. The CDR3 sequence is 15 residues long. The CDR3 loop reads CASSPSGLAHYEQYF. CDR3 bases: TGTGCCAGCAGCCCATCGGGACTAGCGCACTACGAGCAGTACTTC.

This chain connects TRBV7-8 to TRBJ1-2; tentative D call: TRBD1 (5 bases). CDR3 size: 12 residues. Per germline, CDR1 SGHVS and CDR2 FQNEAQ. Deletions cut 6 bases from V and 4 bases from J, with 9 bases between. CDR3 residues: CASRGQGYGYTF. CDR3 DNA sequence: TGTGCCAGCAGAGGTCAGGGCTATGGCTACACCTTC.

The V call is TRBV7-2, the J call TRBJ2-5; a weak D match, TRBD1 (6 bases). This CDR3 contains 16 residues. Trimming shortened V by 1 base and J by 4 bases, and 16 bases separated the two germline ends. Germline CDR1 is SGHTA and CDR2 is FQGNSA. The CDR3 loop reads CASSLGAIRGAETQYF. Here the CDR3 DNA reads TGTGCCAGCAGCTTAGGGGCGATCAGGGGCGCAGAGACCCAGTACTTC.

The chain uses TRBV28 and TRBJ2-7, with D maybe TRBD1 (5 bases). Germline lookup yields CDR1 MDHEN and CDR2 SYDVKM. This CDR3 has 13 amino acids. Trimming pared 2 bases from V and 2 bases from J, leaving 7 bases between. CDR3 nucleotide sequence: TGTGCCAGCAGTTTAAGACAGACCTACGAGCAGTACTTC. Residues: CASSLRQTYEQYF. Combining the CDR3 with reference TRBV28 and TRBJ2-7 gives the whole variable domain DVKVTQSSRYLVKRTGEKVFLECVQDMDHENMFWYRQDPGLGLRLIYFSYDVKMKEKGDIPEGYSVSREKKERFSLILESASTNQTSMYLCASSLRQTYEQYFGPGTRLTVT.

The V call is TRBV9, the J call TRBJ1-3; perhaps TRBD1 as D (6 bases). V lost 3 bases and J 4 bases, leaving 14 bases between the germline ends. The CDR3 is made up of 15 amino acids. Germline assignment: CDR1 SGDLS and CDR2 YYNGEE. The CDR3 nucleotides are TGTGCCAGCAGCGCCCTACAGGGAACCGGAAACACCATATATTTT. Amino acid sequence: CASSALQGTGNTIYF.

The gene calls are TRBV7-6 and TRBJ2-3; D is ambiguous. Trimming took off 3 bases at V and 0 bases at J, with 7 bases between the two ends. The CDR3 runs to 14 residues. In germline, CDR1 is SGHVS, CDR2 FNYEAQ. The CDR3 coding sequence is TGTGCCAGCAGCTTGGCACCCAGCACAGATACGCAGTATTTT. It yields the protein CASSLAPSTDTQYF.

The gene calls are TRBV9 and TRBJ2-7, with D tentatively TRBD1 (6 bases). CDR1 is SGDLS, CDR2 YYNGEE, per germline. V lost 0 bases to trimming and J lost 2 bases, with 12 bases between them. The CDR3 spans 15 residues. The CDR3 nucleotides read TGTGCCAGCAGCGTAGAGGATGGGGGCCCCTACGAGCAGTACTTC. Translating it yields CASSVEDGGPYEQYF.

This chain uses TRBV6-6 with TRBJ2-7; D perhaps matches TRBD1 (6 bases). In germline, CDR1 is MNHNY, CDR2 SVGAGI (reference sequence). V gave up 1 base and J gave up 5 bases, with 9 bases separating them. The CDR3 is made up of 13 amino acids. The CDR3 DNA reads TGTGCCAGCAGTTACTACAGGGTGGACGAGCAGTACTTC. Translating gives CASSYYRVDEQYF.

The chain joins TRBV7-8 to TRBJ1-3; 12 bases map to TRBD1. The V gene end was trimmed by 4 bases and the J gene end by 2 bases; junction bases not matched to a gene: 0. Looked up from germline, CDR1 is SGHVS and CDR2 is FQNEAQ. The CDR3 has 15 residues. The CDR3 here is CASSWDRGPGNTIYF. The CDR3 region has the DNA TGTGCCAGCAGCTGGGACAGGGGGCCTGGAAACACCATATATTTT.

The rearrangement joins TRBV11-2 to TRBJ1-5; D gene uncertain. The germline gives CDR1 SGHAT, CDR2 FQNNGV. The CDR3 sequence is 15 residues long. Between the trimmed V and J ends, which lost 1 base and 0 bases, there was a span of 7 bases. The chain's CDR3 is CASSLGGHSNQPQHF. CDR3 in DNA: TGTGCCAGCAGCTTAGGAGGGCATAGCAATCAGCCCCAGCATTTT.

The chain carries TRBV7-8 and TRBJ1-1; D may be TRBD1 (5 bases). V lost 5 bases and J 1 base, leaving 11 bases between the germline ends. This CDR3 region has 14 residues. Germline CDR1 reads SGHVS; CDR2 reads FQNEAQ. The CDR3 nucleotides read TGTGCCAGCAGCCTGGGGGGGTGGAACACTGAAGCTTTCTTT. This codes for CASSLGGWNTEAFF.

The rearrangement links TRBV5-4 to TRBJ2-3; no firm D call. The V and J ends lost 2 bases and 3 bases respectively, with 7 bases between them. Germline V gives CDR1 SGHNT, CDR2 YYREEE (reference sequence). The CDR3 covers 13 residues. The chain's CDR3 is CASSFARTDTQYF. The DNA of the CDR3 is TGTGCCAGCAGCTTCGCTAGGACAGATACGCAGTATTTT.

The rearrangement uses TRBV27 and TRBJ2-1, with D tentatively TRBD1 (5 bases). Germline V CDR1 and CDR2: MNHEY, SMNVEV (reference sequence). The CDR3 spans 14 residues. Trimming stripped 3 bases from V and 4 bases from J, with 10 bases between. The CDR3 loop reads CASSFEQGYNEQFF. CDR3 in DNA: TGTGCCAGCAGTTTTGAGCAGGGATACAATGAGCAGTTCTTC.